Given below is one T cell receptor (beta chain) in context. The data were obtained in a study of OX40 agonist ivuxolimab in advanced cancers. The wider study: Partial responses were seen in three patients, one with hepatocellular carcinoma and two with cutaneous melanoma.

V gave up 5 bases and J gave up 1 base, with 14 bases separating them. CDR3 length: 15 residues. Germline-derived CDR1 and CDR2 are MNHEY and SVGAGI. Sequenced by immunoSEQ multiplex PCR; TCRdb stores in-frame clones only, minus some. The sample contains under 55,000 clones, roughly 90% of which appear only once. The V call is TRBV6-5, the J call TRBJ1-1; D not certain. This TCR derives from an adult with an advanced solid tumor such as melanoma, head and neck, liver or kidney cancer. This specimen was CD4+ or CD8+ T cells sorted from blood, taken in a trial of the OX40 agonist ivuxolimab. This CDR3 is CASSRSGKANTEAFF. In nucleotides, the CDR3 is TGTGCCAGCAGTCGATCCGGAAAGGCGAACACTGAAGCTTTCTTT.